This is a list of T cell receptor beta chains from one sample in a study of blood T cells in healthy people across ages. TCRdb used MiXCR to reprocess the 5' RACE reads, holding one entry per CDR3 protein. Of 1.5 million to 2 million distinct CDR3 sequences listed, approximately 28% are singletons. Sequencing input: blood. Receptors originate from a woman aged 25 to 45 in good health. CDR3s include the opening cysteine and the closing phenylalanine or tryptophan. The order of the fields is D gene, V gene, J gene, clone size, CDR3 protein, CDR3 DNA. D genes are given only for firm matches. Clone size appears in some rows only: once, few, many, or a class for an expanded clone.

d_gene: TRBD1
v_gene: TRBV15
j_gene: TRBJ2-7
abundance: .
CDR3aa: CATSGGSRGQTQCF
CDR3nt: TGTGCCACCAGCGGAGGCTCCAGGGGGCAGACCCAGTGCTTC

d_gene: .
v_gene: TRBV28
j_gene: TRBJ1-6
abundance: few
CDR3aa: CASRKAGGSSPLHF
CDR3nt: TGTGCCAGCAGAAAAGCGGGGGGCAGTTCACCCCTCCACTTT

d_gene: TRBD2
v_gene: TRBV20-1
j_gene: TRBJ2-5
abundance: many
CDR3aa: CSVRRGSGGSGETQYF
CDR3nt: TGCAGTGTCAGAAGGGGTAGCGGGGGATCGGGAGAGACCCAGTACTTC

d_gene: .
v_gene: TRBV2
j_gene: TRBJ1-5
abundance: .
CDR3aa: CASTDLQRQPQHF
CDR3nt: TGTGCCAGCACGGACCTACAGCGGCAGCCCCAGCATTTT

d_gene: .
v_gene: TRBV7-2
j_gene: TRBJ1-1
abundance: .
CDR3aa: CASSWRNRNTEAFF
CDR3nt: TGTGCCAGCAGCTGGCGAAACCGTAACACTGAAGCTTTCTTT

d_gene: TRBD1
v_gene: TRBV12-3/TRBV12-4
j_gene: TRBJ1-1
abundance: .
CDR3aa: CASTQGARTEAFF
CDR3nt: TGTGCCAGCACCCAGGGGGCGAGGACTGAAGCTTTCTTT

d_gene: TRBD2
v_gene: TRBV9
j_gene: TRBJ2-7
abundance: few
CDR3aa: CASSVEGGSFCEQYF
CDR3nt: TGTGCCAGCAGCGTAGAGGGAGGGTCGTTCTGCGAGCAGTACTTC

d_gene: .
v_gene: TRBV7-2
j_gene: TRBJ1-4
abundance: few
CDR3aa: CASSLGVGQNNEKLFF
CDR3nt: TGTGCCAGCAGCTTAGGGGTCGGACAGAATAATGAAAAACTGTTTTTT

d_gene: .
v_gene: TRBV13
j_gene: TRBJ1-4
abundance: .
CDR3aa: CASSLATVRRTNEKLFF
CDR3nt: TGTGCCAGCAGCTTAGCAACTGTGAGGAGGACCAATGAAAAACTGTTTTTT

d_gene: TRBD2
v_gene: TRBV20-1
j_gene: TRBJ2-7
abundance: many
CDR3aa: CSATPRGRDYEQYF
CDR3nt: TGCAGTGCTACACCCCGCGGGAGGGACTACGAGCAGTACTTC

d_gene: .
v_gene: TRBV5-6
j_gene: TRBJ2-7
abundance: few
CDR3aa: CASSRVGWTYEQYF
CDR3nt: TGTGCCAGCTCACGAGTCGGGTGGACCTACGAGCAGTACTTC

d_gene: .
v_gene: TRBV6-5
j_gene: TRBJ2-3
abundance: few
CDR3aa: CASSYDRQGTDTQYF
CDR3nt: TGTGCCAGCAGTTACGATCGCCAGGGTACAGATACGCAGTATTTT

d_gene: .
v_gene: TRBV4-3
j_gene: TRBJ1-2
abundance: few
CDR3aa: CASSQAGSSRGYTF
CDR3nt: TGCGCCAGCAGCCAAGCGGGGTCCTCTAGAGGCTACACCTTC

d_gene: TRBD1
v_gene: TRBV20-1
j_gene: TRBJ2-1
abundance: few
CDR3aa: CSARGTGGEQFF
CDR3nt: TGCAGTGCTAGAGGCACAGGGGGTGAGCAGTTCTTC

d_gene: .
v_gene: TRBV10-3
j_gene: TRBJ2-5
abundance: many
CDR3aa: CAISAQETQYF
CDR3nt: TGTGCCATCAGTGCCCAAGAGACCCAGTACTTC

d_gene: .
v_gene: TRBV29-1
j_gene: TRBJ2-3
abundance: .
CDR3aa: CNVAVSGLDTQYF
CDR3nt: TGCAACGTTGCGGTTTCAGGATTGGATACGCAGTATTTT

d_gene: .
v_gene: TRBV4-1
j_gene: TRBJ1-5
abundance: .
CDR3aa: CASSQGSLNNQPQHF
CDR3nt: TGCGCCAGCAGCCAGGGGTCCCTAAATAATCAGCCCCAGCATTTT

d_gene: .
v_gene: TRBV27
j_gene: TRBJ1-5
abundance: .
CDR3aa: CASRGPHSNQPQHF
CDR3nt: TGTGCCAGCCGAGGCCCTCATAGCAATCAGCCCCAGCATTTT

d_gene: TRBD2
v_gene: TRBV6-5
j_gene: TRBJ2-4
abundance: many
CDR3aa: CASSPGLALAKNIQYF
CDR3nt: TGTGCCAGCAGCCCAGGACTAGCCCTGGCCAAAAACATTCAGTACTTC

d_gene: .
v_gene: TRBV30
j_gene: TRBJ1-2
abundance: .
CDR3aa: CAWTPVGDGYTF
CDR3nt: TGTGCCTGGACCCCCGTAGGGGATGGCTACACCTTC

d_gene: TRBD2
v_gene: TRBV4-1
j_gene: TRBJ2-1
abundance: few
CDR3aa: CASSSRPGLGPLRETQFF
CDR3nt: TGCGCCAGCAGCTCCCGGCCGGGACTAGGTCCCCTCCGAGAGACCCAGTTCTTC

d_gene: TRBD2
v_gene: TRBV20-1
j_gene: TRBJ2-7
abundance: .
CDR3aa: CSAPRLAEAHNEQYF
CDR3nt: TGCAGTGCTCCCCGGCTAGCGGAGGCCCACAATGAGCAGTACTTC

d_gene: TRBD1
v_gene: TRBV15
j_gene: TRBJ1-5
abundance: few
CDR3aa: CATSRVGQGRNQPQHF
CDR3nt: TGTGCCACCAGCAGGGTAGGACAGGGACGCAATCAGCCCCAGCATTTT

d_gene: TRBD2
v_gene: TRBV6-2/TRBV6-3
j_gene: TRBJ2-1
abundance: .
CDR3aa: CARSYAGTSIYNEQFF
CDR3nt: TGTGCCCGCAGTTACGCCGGGACTAGTATATATAATGAGCAGTTCTTC

d_gene: .
v_gene: TRBV12-3/TRBV12-4
j_gene: TRBJ1-2
abundance: .
CDR3aa: CASTSYGDPGYTF
CDR3nt: TGTGCCAGCACTTCTTACGGGGATCCCGGCTACACCTTC

d_gene: TRBD1
v_gene: TRBV5-1
j_gene: TRBJ2-7
abundance: .
CDR3aa: CASSDPNAPGGEQYF
CDR3nt: TGCGCCAGCAGCGACCCCAATGCCCCAGGGGGTGAGCAGTACTTC

d_gene: .
v_gene: TRBV7-2
j_gene: TRBJ1-5
abundance: .
CDR3aa: CASSLNPTDQPQHF
CDR3nt: TGTGCCAGCAGCTTAAATCCCACTGATCAGCCCCAGCATTTT

d_gene: .
v_gene: TRBV7-9
j_gene: TRBJ2-7
abundance: many
CDR3aa: CASSLSGQGSVYEQYF
CDR3nt: TGTGCCAGCAGCTTATCCGGGCAGGGGTCGGTCTACGAGCAGTACTTC

d_gene: .
v_gene: TRBV12-3/TRBV12-4
j_gene: TRBJ1-2
abundance: .
CDR3aa: CASSLGGPQDGYTF
CDR3nt: TGTGCCAGCAGTCTGGGGGGGCCCCAGGATGGCTACACCTTC

d_gene: .
v_gene: TRBV29-1
j_gene: TRBJ2-1
abundance: .
CDR3aa: CSVERQDQETQFF
CDR3nt: TGCAGCGTTGAAAGGCAGGACCAAGAGACCCAGTTCTTC

d_gene: TRBD1
v_gene: TRBV15
j_gene: TRBJ1-2
abundance: few
CDR3aa: CATSPGQLNYGYTF
CDR3nt: TGTGCCACCAGCCCGGGACAGTTAAACTATGGCTACACCTTC

d_gene: TRBD1
v_gene: TRBV7-2
j_gene: TRBJ2-1
abundance: .
CDR3aa: CASSADRVGNEQFF
CDR3nt: TGTGCCAGCAGCGCGGACAGGGTTGGCAATGAGCAGTTCTTC

d_gene: .
v_gene: TRBV4-2
j_gene: TRBJ2-7
abundance: .
CDR3aa: CASSPDYLDYEQYF
CDR3nt: TGTGCCAGCAGCCCGGACTACCTCGACTACGAGCAGTACTTC

d_gene: .
v_gene: TRBV5-6
j_gene: TRBJ2-6
abundance: .
CDR3aa: CASSPLRRGAGANVLTF
CDR3nt: TGTGCCAGCAGCCCTCTTCGGAGGGGAGCTGGGGCCAACGTCCTGACTTTC

d_gene: .
v_gene: TRBV7-9
j_gene: TRBJ1-4
abundance: few
CDR3aa: CASSFGRTPLNEKLFF
CDR3nt: TGTGCCAGCAGCTTCGGCAGGACCCCGCTTAATGAAAAACTGTTTTTT

d_gene: .
v_gene: TRBV6-6
j_gene: TRBJ2-7
abundance: .
CDR3aa: CASSYMGGDEQYF
CDR3nt: TGTGCCAGCAGTTACATGGGAGGCGACGAGCAGTACTTC

d_gene: TRBD2
v_gene: TRBV7-2
j_gene: TRBJ2-1
abundance: .
CDR3aa: CASSRTTSGGYNEQFF
CDR3nt: TGTGCCAGCAGCCGCACCACCAGCGGGGGGTACAATGAGCAGTTCTTC

d_gene: .
v_gene: TRBV6-2/TRBV6-3
j_gene: TRBJ2-4
abundance: .
CDR3aa: CASSPRPSNEQYF
CDR3nt: TGTGCCAGCAGCCCTCGACCGAGCAATGAGCAGTACTTC

d_gene: .
v_gene: TRBV7-9
j_gene: TRBJ1-5
abundance: .
CDR3aa: CASSPGSAGNQPQHF
CDR3nt: TGTGCCAGCAGCCCGGGATCGGCGGGCAATCAGCCCCAGCATTTT

d_gene: TRBD2
v_gene: TRBV10-3
j_gene: TRBJ2-1
abundance: .
CDR3aa: CAISEPTSGRPGGQFF
CDR3nt: TGTGCCATCAGTGAGCCGACTAGCGGGAGACCGGGTGGGCAGTTCTTC

d_gene: .
v_gene: TRBV24-1
j_gene: TRBJ2-3
abundance: few
CDR3aa: CATSGGTEDYTDTQYF
CDR3nt: TGTGCCACCAGCGGGGGGACAGAAGATTACACAGATACGCAGTATTTT

d_gene: .
v_gene: TRBV20-1
j_gene: TRBJ1-2
abundance: few
CDR3aa: CSAHDGPNYGYTF
CDR3nt: TGCAGTGCGCACGACGGACCTAACTATGGCTACACCTTC

d_gene: .
v_gene: TRBV25-1
j_gene: TRBJ1-5
abundance: few
CDR3aa: CASSDSGIGPQHF
CDR3nt: TGTGCCAGCAGTGACTCAGGGATTGGGCCCCAGCATTTT

d_gene: .
v_gene: TRBV11-2
j_gene: TRBJ1-4
abundance: few
CDR3aa: CASTPDRATNEKLFF
CDR3nt: TGTGCCAGCACCCCGGACAGAGCAACTAATGAAAAACTGTTTTTT

d_gene: .
v_gene: TRBV5-1
j_gene: TRBJ1-4
abundance: .
CDR3aa: CASSLAQLNEKLFF
CDR3nt: TGCGCCAGCAGCTTGGCGCAACTTAATGAAAAACTGTTTTTT